These 22 T cell receptor beta chains came from one sample sequenced in a study of blood T cell repertoires in COVID-19. Sequencing used immunoSEQ multiplex PCR; TCRdb keeps in-frame clones, though not all of them. The repertoire holds roughly 80,000 clones, about 87% seen once, with about 5.3% in the top ten. Sequencing was performed on peripheral blood. The receptors were sampled from a man in his forties or fifties with active COVID-19.

This clone has only one observation. V and J are TRBV7-3 and TRBJ2-2, with 8 nucleotides matching TRBD1. J gave up 0 bases and V 5 bases, and 5 bases lay outside the gene matches. The CDR3 is 16 residues long. Germline CDR1 SGHTA, CDR2 FQGTGA. The CDR3, as DNA: TGTGCCAGCAGCCCACAGGGGGGCGCGAACACCGGGGAGCTGTTTTTT. Its protein product is CASSPQGGANTGELFF. Full variable domain (remainder filled in from reference TRBV7-3 and TRBJ2-2): GAGVSQTPSNKVTEKGKYVELRCDPISGHTALYWYRQSLGQGPEFLIYFQGTGAADDSGLPNDRFFAVRPEGSVSTLKIQRTERGDSAVYLCASSPQGGANTGELFFGEGSRLTVL.

The chain combines TRBV2 with TRBJ2-7; possible D gene TRBD2, 6 bases. CDR3 length equals 13 residues. The V end lost 4 bases, the J end lost 6 bases, and 13 bases lay between the germline ends. The germline gives CDR1 SNHLY, CDR2 FYNNEI. CDR3 coding DNA: TGTGCCAGCAGTGTCGGGAGAGTAAGCGAGCAGTACTTC. Amino acids: CASSVGRVSEQYF.

This rearrangement joins TRBV7-9 to TRBJ2-5; the D gene is possibly TRBD2 (7 bases). CDR3 length equals 14 residues. Between the trimmed V and J ends, which lost 7 bases and 1 base, there was a span of 13 bases. CDR1 is SEHNR, CDR2 FQNEAQ, per germline (reference sequence). CDR3 sequence reads: CASNVGGPQETQYF. As DNA, the CDR3 is TGTGCCAGCAATGTCGGGGGGCCCCAAGAGACCCAGTACTTC.

This chain joins TRBV30 and TRBJ1-2; tentatively, D is TRBD1 (5 bases). Germline values: CDR1 GTSNPN, CDR2 SVGIG (reference sequence). Trimming stripped 2 bases from V and 4 bases from J, with 14 bases between. The CDR3 contains 14 residues. CDR3 in DNA: TGTGCCTGGAGTCAGGGCCAGGCCAGCTATGGCTACACCTTC. This sequence encodes CAWSQGQASYGYTF.

This sequence joins TRBV6-5 and TRBJ1-4; 8 bases agree with TRBD1. Germline V gene data show CDR1 as MNHEY and CDR2 as SVGAGI. Losses at the gene ends were 6 bases for V and 5 bases for J; bases not matched to a gene: 5. This CDR3 region has 14 residues. This CDR3 is CASRLRGPNEKLFF. For the CDR3, the DNA is TGTGCCAGCAGACTCAGGGGGCCGAATGAAAAACTGTTTTTT.

The chain links TRBV7-8 to TRBJ1-1, with TRBD1 identical over 7 bases. This CDR3 is built from 15 residues. Germline lookup yields CDR1 SGHVS and CDR2 FQNEAQ. The junction had 7 bases not matched to a gene; V was cut back by 5 bases and J by 1 base. CDR3 in amino acids: CASSQQGLGNTEAFF. The CDR3 bases are TGTGCCAGCAGCCAACAGGGGTTAGGGAACACTGAAGCTTTCTTT.

This chain uses TRBV7-9 with TRBJ1-2, with 7 bases that match TRBD1. The CDR3 spans 14 residues. Germline values: CDR1 SEHNR, CDR2 FQNEAQ (reference sequence). The V segment lost 7 bases and the J segment 6 bases; nucleotides outside the gene matches: 11. The CDR3 coding sequence is TGTGCCAGCACCCAAGCCGGGACAGTAGATGGCTACACCTTC. This codes for CASTQAGTVDGYTF.

The count of this clone is one. The gene calls are TRBV7-8 and TRBJ2-1; a possible D gene is TRBD1 (5 bases). Trimming took 3 bases from V and 2 from J, leaving 8 bases between them. Germline loops: CDR1 SGHVS, CDR2 FQNEAQ. This CDR3 region has 14 residues. CDR3 nucleotide sequence: TGTGCCAGCAGCTTCGACAGAGCCTACAATGAGCAGTTCTTC. This encodes CASSFDRAYNEQFF.

The chain recombines TRBV4-1 with TRBJ2-1, with 9 bases matching TRBD2. V lost 0 bases, J lost 3 bases, and 3 bases stayed unmatched. CDR1 and CDR2 (germline): MGHRA, YSYEKL. The CDR3 has 16 amino acids. As DNA, the CDR3 is TGCGCCAGCAGCCAAGAGCTAGCGGGGATCTACAATGAGCAGTTCTTC. This sequence encodes CASSQELAGIYNEQFF.

J is TRBJ2-7 and V is TRBV5-1; 7 bases align to TRBD2. Germline V gene sequence: CDR1 SGHRS, CDR2 YFSETQ. J lost 2 bases, V lost 1 base, and 0 bases had no gene match. The CDR3 contains 13 residues. CDR3 sequence reads: CASSLRGAYEQYF. The CDR3 DNA sequence: TGCGCCAGCAGCTTGCGGGGGGCCTACGAGCAGTACTTC. Together with reference TRBV5-1 and TRBJ2-7, the CDR3 gives the full variable domain: KAGVTQTPRYLIKTRGQQVTLSCSPISGHRSVSWYQQTPGQGLQFLFEYFSETQRNKGNFPGRFSGRQFSNSRSEMNVSTLELGDSALYLCASSLRGAYEQYFGPGTRLTVT.

There are a few counts of this clone. This chain uses TRBV28 with TRBJ2-3; perhaps TRBD1 as D (7 bases). The germline CDR1 and CDR2 sequences are MDHEN and SYDVKM. V lost 2 bases and J 0 bases, leaving 12 bases between the germline ends. The CDR3 length is 16 residues. Written as DNA, the CDR3 is TGTGCCAGCAGTTTACGTGCGGGACAGAGCACAGATACGCAGTATTTT. This gives the protein CASSLRAGQSTDTQYF.

This clone was seen just once. This chain uses TRBV6-5 with TRBJ2-7; a weak D match, TRBD1 (5 bases). V was pared by 0 bases and J by 3 bases, with 12 bases between. The length of the CDR3 is 15 residues. The germline CDR1 and CDR2 sequences are MNHEY and SVGAGI. CDR3 sequence reads: CASSYSPGLYYEQYF. CDR3 nucleotide sequence: TGTGCCAGCAGTTACTCGCCAGGGTTATACTACGAGCAGTACTTC.

The chain combines TRBV6-2 or TRBV6-3 with TRBJ2-5, with 10 bases aligning to TRBD2. Germline values: CDR1 MNHEY, CDR2 SVGEGT. Germline trimming cut 6 bases from V and 1 base from J; bases unmatched to any gene: 8. This CDR3 has 16 amino acids. The CDR3 DNA sequence: TGTGCCAGCAGCACCCCGGGACTAGCGCCCCAAGAGACCCAGTACTTC. Its protein product is CASSTPGLAPQETQYF.

The V call is TRBV2, the J call TRBJ2-7; 9 positions agree with TRBD2. Germline V gene sequence: CDR1 SNHLY, CDR2 FYNNEI. This CDR3 is built from 15 residues. Germline trimming cut 1 base from V and 6 bases from J; bases unmatched to any gene: 7. The CDR3 DNA follows: TGTGCCAGCAGTGAAGAAGGCGCGGGAGGGCGCGAGCAGTACTTC. It translates to CASSEEGAGGREQYF.

The rearrangement links TRBV21-1 to TRBJ1-3; the table names TRBD1, a call not compared with the DNA. TRBV21-1 is a pseudogene segment. The CDR3 is 14 amino acids. The CDR3 region is CASSKATKWNTIYF. The DNA for the CDR3 is TGTGCCAGCAGCAAGGCAACAAAATGGAACACCATATATTTT.

The rearrangement uses TRBV4-1 and TRBJ1-4; D is ambiguous. Trimming left V 2 bases short and J 7 bases short, with 11 bases between. Per the germline V gene, CDR1 is MGHRA and CDR2 is YSYEKL. CDR3 length: 14 amino acids. This CDR3 is CASSQQEVGEKLFF. As DNA, the CDR3 is TGCGCCAGCAGCCAACAGGAAGTGGGTGAAAAACTGTTTTTT.

This chain links TRBV7-2 with TRBJ2-6; TRBD2 matches 12 bases. Looked up from germline, CDR1 is SGHTA and CDR2 is FQGNSA. Germline trimming cut 1 base from V and 0 bases from J; bases unmatched to any gene: 4. The CDR3 loop spans 19 amino acids. In nucleotides, the CDR3 is TGTGCCAGCAGCTTAGGGCGACTAGCGGGAGTCTCTGGGGCCAACGTCCTGACTTTC. It specifies CASSLGRLAGVSGANVLTF.

The chain has TRBV7-9 and TRBJ1-1; possible D gene TRBD1, 6 bases. Trimming cost V 6 bases and J 10 bases, with 18 bases left between them. The CDR3 is 13 residues long. The germline gives CDR1 SEHNR, CDR2 FQNEAQ (reference sequence). For the CDR3, the DNA is TGTGCCAGCAGGGTAGCGGCGGGGGCGGCAGCTTTCTTT. It specifies CASRVAAGAAAFF.

The rearrangement joins TRBV2 to TRBJ1-2, with D maybe TRBD1 (6 bases). Germline values: CDR1 SNHLY, CDR2 FYNNEI. This CDR3 has 13 amino acids. V was trimmed by 6 bases and J by 2 bases, leaving 10 bases between them. Here the CDR3 DNA reads TGTGCCAGCAGCCAAACAGGGAACTATGGCTACACCTTC. Its protein is CASSQTGNYGYTF.

This sequence joins TRBV9 and TRBJ1-3; TRBD1 matches at 7 bases. V dropped 0 bases and J dropped 3; count of bases not matched to a gene: 3. This CDR3 is 15 amino acids long. The V gene's germline CDR1 is SGDLS and CDR2 YYNGEE. Here the CDR3 DNA reads TGTGCCAGCAGCGTAGTGCCAGGGGGTGGAAACACCATATATTTT. As protein: CASSVVPGGGNTIYF. The full variable domain, with the rest looked up from reference TRBV9 and TRBJ1-3, is DSGVTQTPKHLITATGQRVTLRCSPRSGDLSVYWYQQSLDQGLQFLIQYYNGEERAKGNILERFSAQQFPDLHSELNLSSLELGDSALYFCASSVVPGGGNTIYFGEGSWLTVV.

V and J are TRBV24-1 and TRBJ2-7; D may be TRBD1 (6 bases). CDR3 length equals 12 residues. Trimming removed 9 bases at V and 6 bases at J, with 14 bases between. From germline, CDR1 is KGHDR and CDR2 SFDVKD. The CDR3 bases are TGTGCCACCGAGGGGGTCGAGTTCGAGCAGTACTTC. Its translation: CATEGVEFEQYF.

V gene TRBV9 combines with J gene TRBJ1-1; D might be TRBD1 (6 bases). V was cut by 4 bases and J by 7 bases, with 14 bases left in between. Germline assignment: CDR1 SGDLS and CDR2 YYNGEE. This CDR3 region has 13 residues. The CDR3 reads CASSPGTYNEAFF. The CDR3 DNA is TGTGCCAGCAGCCCAGGGACATATAATGAAGCTTTCTTT.